This passage covers 2 T cell receptor beta chains from one sample sequenced in a study of regulatory T cells in long-lasting Graves disease. The authors built TCR beta libraries using iRepertoire HTBI primers and Arm-PCR of CDR3 regions. One entry per CDR3 protein results from TCRdb running MiXCR on the multiplex PCR reads. Among about 350,000 distinct CDR3 sequences listed, about 17% were seen once. Described time point: newly diagnosed GD, antithyroid drugs for less than 3 months. Construction of the TCR library relied on RNA isolated from PBMCs. Another study also made use of these data, one on T cells in Graves' hyperthyroidism and ophthalmopathy.

Sample: peripheral blood mononuclear cells (PBMCs), taken at new diagnosis, from a patient treated with antithyroid drugs. Receptors originate from a woman younger than 30 with Graves disease.

The sample holds a few counts of this clonotype. This chain links TRBV4-2 with TRBJ2-7; tentatively, D is TRBD2 (5 bases). The CDR3 sequence is 17 residues long. The V gene lost 3 bases and the J gene lost 1 base, with 19 bases spanning the gap. The germline CDR1 and CDR2 sequences are LGHNA and YNFKEQ. The CDR3 is CASSHIAGVIGSYEQYF. The CDR3 bases are TGTGCCAGCAGCCATATCGCCGGGGTAATAGGTTCCTACGAGCAGTACTTC.

The chain uses TRBV20-1 and TRBJ2-1; TRBD2 matches at 14 bases. The V gene end was trimmed by 0 bases and the J gene end by 8 bases; junction bases not matched to a gene: 6. Germline CDR1 DFQATT, CDR2 SNEGSKA (reference sequence). The CDR3 is made up of 16 amino acids. The CDR3 region is CSARDGTSGSRDEQFF. DNA of the CDR3: TGCAGTGCTAGAGACGGGACTAGCGGGAGTAGGGATGAGCAGTTCTTC.